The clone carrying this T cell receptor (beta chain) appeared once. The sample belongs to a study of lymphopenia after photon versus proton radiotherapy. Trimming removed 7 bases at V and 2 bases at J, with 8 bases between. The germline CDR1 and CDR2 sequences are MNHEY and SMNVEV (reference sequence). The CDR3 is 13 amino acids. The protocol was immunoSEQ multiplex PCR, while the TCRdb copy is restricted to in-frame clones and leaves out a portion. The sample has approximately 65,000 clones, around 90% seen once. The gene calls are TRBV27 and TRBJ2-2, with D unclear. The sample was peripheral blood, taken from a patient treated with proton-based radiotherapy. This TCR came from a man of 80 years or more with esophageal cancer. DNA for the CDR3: TGTGCCAGCAAGTACTTTAACACCGGGGAGCTGTTTTTT. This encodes CASKYFNTGELFF.